These 15 T cell receptor beta chains originate from one sample sequenced in a study of CD8+CD57+ T cells in acquired aplastic anemia. The study profiled TCR beta VDJ and CDR3 using genomic DNA as template. TCRdb used MiXCR to reprocess the reads, holding one entry per CDR3 protein. Among around 130,000 distinct CDR3 sequences listed, 48% were seen once. The sequencing sample was made of sorted CD4+, CD8+, or CD8+CD57+ T cells (not recorded which) from PBMCs. All receptors come from a human donor in good health, serving as a control.

This clonotype was observed at least ten times. The CDR3 loop is CASSQGTYFSTDTQYF. The CDR3 nucleotides read TGTGCCAGCAGCCAAGGGACTTATTTTAGCACAGATACGCAGTATTTT. The gene calls are TRBV12-3 or TRBV12-4 and TRBJ2-3; D possibly corresponds to TRBD2 (6 bases). This CDR3 has 16 residues. V shed 6 bases and J shed 0 bases, with 16 bases lying between them.

V and J are TRBV19 and TRBJ2-7; 13 bases map to TRBD2. In germline, CDR1 is LNHDA, CDR2 SQIVND (reference sequence). The CDR3 runs to 14 residues. CDR3 sequence: CARRTSGGTYEQYF. The CDR3, as DNA: TGTGCTAGAAGGACTAGCGGGGGAACCTACGAGCAGTACTTC. Combining the CDR3 with reference TRBV19 and TRBJ2-7 gives the whole variable domain DGGITQSPKYLFRKEGQNVTLSCEQNLNHDAMYWYRQDPGQGLRLIYYSQIVNDFQKGDIAEGYSVSREKKESFPLTVTSAQKNPTAFYLCARRTSGGTYEQYFGPGTRLTVT.

This clonotype was counted between two and nine times. V and J are TRBV10-3 and TRBJ1-3; D not resolved. Per the germline V gene, CDR1 is ENHRY and CDR2 is SYGVKD. Trimming left V 4 bases short and J 0 bases short, with 4 bases between. The CDR3 is 13 amino acids. CDR3 coding DNA: TGTGCCATCAGTGTGGACTCTGGAAACACCATATATTTT. This sequence encodes CAISVDSGNTIYF.

This clonotype was recorded many times. The chain uses TRBV7-7 and TRBJ2-2; 10 bases match TRBD1. Germline lookup yields CDR1 SSHAT and CDR2 FNYEAQ (reference sequence). The CDR3 extends over 16 amino acids. Trimming cost V 5 bases and J 3 bases; bases outside gene matches: 6. The chain's CDR3 is CASSRGTGDYTGELFF. CDR3 bases: TGTGCCAGCAGCAGGGGGACAGGGGATTACACCGGGGAGCTGTTTTTT.

In regard to this clonotype: No conserved phenylalanine or tryptophan is present at the end of the CDR3, so a read error is the likely explanation. This chain joins TRBV29-1 and TRBJ2-5; 12 bases agree with TRBD1. V lost 4 bases and J lost 5; bases outside the gene matches: 11. Germline CDR1 is SQVTM and CDR2 is ANQGSEA. The CDR3 contains 16 residues. The CDR3 reads CSVGSGTGGWVETQYS. As DNA, the CDR3 is TGCAGCGTTGGGTCCGGGACAGGGGGCTGGGTTGAGACCCAGTACTCC.

In the case of this clonotype: A much larger clone differs from this one at a single base, so this may be a read error. The chain links TRBV5-1 to TRBJ1-3; 7 bases align to TRBD1. The CDR3 is 15 residues long. Germline V gene data show CDR1 as SGHRS and CDR2 as YFSETQ. The CDR3 DNA reads as TGCGCCAGCAGGACTGCAGGGGGAGCTGGAAGCACCATATATTTT. Protein sequence: CASRTAGGAGSTIYF.

The V call is TRBV9, the J call TRBJ2-1; tentative D call: TRBD2 (5 bases). The germline V and J ends were trimmed by 7 bases and 2 bases, with 13 bases remaining between them. Germline CDR1 and CDR2: SGDLS and YYNGEE. There are 14 residues in the CDR3. The CDR3 protein is CASGSGSTYNEQFF. The DNA for the CDR3 is TGTGCCAGCGGTTCGGGGTCAACCTACAATGAGCAGTTCTTC.

Only a few counts were recorded for this clonotype. Possible read error: a much larger clone is one base away. The chain links TRBV6-5 to TRBJ1-2; TRBD1 is a possible D gene (6 bases). The CDR3 runs 15 residues. The germline V gene encodes CDR1 MNHEY and CDR2 SVGAGI. Trimming took off 5 bases at V and 0 bases at J, with 13 bases between the two ends. The CDR3 reads CASSNQGHANYGYTF. CDR3 DNA sequence: TGTGCCAGCAGTAACCAGGGACACGCTAACTATGGCTACACCTTC.

This chain uses TRBV7-9 with TRBJ1-2; D is possibly TRBD1 (6 bases). Germline V CDR1 and CDR2: SEHNR, FQNEAQ (reference sequence). The CDR3 extends over 13 amino acids. V lost 5 bases to trimming and J lost 4 bases, with 11 bases between them. As DNA, the CDR3 is TGTGCCAGCAGCCCACCAGGGGTCTATGGCTACACCTTC. Translation: CASSPPGVYGYTF.

With regard to this clonotype: Being one base from a much bigger clone, this may be a read error. This rearrangement joins TRBV7-9 to TRBJ1-3, with 10 bases fitting TRBD1. This CDR3 contains 14 residues. CDR1 and CDR2 (germline): SEHNR, FQNEAQ (reference sequence). The CDR3 bases are TGTGCCAGCAGCTTCCGGGACAGGGGAAACACCATACATTTT. Encoded protein: CASSFRDRGNTIHF. Using reference TRBV7-9 and TRBJ1-3 for the parts outside the CDR3, the full variable domain is DTGVSQNPRHKITKRGQNVTFRCDPISEHNRLYWYRQTLGQGPEFLTYFQNEAQLEKSRLLSDRFSAERPKGSFSTLEIQRTEQGDSAMYLCASSFRDRGNTIHFGEGSWLTVV.

V is TRBV7-2 and J is TRBJ1-1; 12 bases map to TRBD1. The CDR3 extends over 15 amino acids. The germline gives CDR1 SGHTA, CDR2 FQGNSA. V shed 5 bases and J 10 bases; nucleotides not matched to a gene: 11. The CDR3 DNA sequence: TGTGCCAGCAGCCGGCCGGGACAGGGGGCGCAGGTAGCTTTCTTT. The encoded protein is CASSRPGQGAQVAFF.

This clonotype was counted only a few times. The chain couples TRBV11-2 to TRBJ1-3; tentatively, D is TRBD1 (6 bases). Per germline, CDR1 SGHAT and CDR2 FQNNGV. V shed 7 bases and J shed 0 bases, with 19 bases lying between them. The CDR3 length is 17 residues. CDR3 residues: CASTSLNRAFSGNTIYF. CDR3 nucleotide sequence: TGTGCCAGCACAAGTTTAAACAGGGCCTTCTCTGGAAACACCATATATTTT.

The chain is built from TRBV7-3 and TRBJ1-1; D is possibly TRBD1 (5 bases). The CDR3 has 18 residues. CDR1 is SGHTA, CDR2 FQGTGA, per germline. V lost 5 bases, J lost 5 bases, and 27 bases lay in between. The CDR3 spells CASSASSGGGFDWTEAFF. In DNA, the CDR3 is TGTGCCAGCAGCGCATCTAGCGGGGGGGGATTCGATTGGACTGAAGCTTTCTTT.

This clonotype was detected ten times or more. V is TRBV10-3 and J is TRBJ2-1; 10 bases agree with TRBD2. The CDR3 runs 17 residues. The V segment lost 5 bases and the J segment 7 bases; nucleotides outside the gene matches: 14. In germline, CDR1 is ENHRY, CDR2 SYGVKD. Here the CDR3 reads CAISWTSGLQQRNEQFF. DNA for the CDR3: TGTGCCATCAGTTGGACTAGCGGCCTCCAACAGCGGAATGAGCAGTTCTTC.

This clonotype has at least ten counts. The chain joins TRBV19 to TRBJ2-5, with a weak D call TRBD1 (6 bases). Trimming took 4 bases from V and 1 from J, leaving 13 bases between them. CDR3 length: 15 amino acids. Germline V CDR1 and CDR2: LNHDA, SQIVND (reference sequence). The CDR3 spells CASSKLLDSQETQYF. The CDR3 DNA follows: TGTGCCAGTAGTAAACTACTGGACAGCCAAGAGACCCAGTACTTC.